This TCR beta chain was profiled in a study of blood T cell repertoires in COVID-19. Overall study: Samples taken during acute and convalescent COVID-19 were collected in the United States, Italy and Spain. PBMCs, B-cell-depleted T cells, or T cells were the source of the cDNA or gDNA that made up the material.

Original handling: Amplifying reference gene primers gave estimates of nucleated cell counts. Sequenced by immunoSEQ multiplex PCR; TCRdb stores in-frame clones only, minus some. V, J and clone size are taken as reported in that table, and D and trimming were inferred from the DNA itself. The table shows under 200,000 clones, with 85% to 90% occurring only once. The V end lost 0 bases, the J end lost 0 bases, and 7 bases lay between the germline ends. This CDR3 contains 16 residues. Germline V gives CDR1 SGHDT, CDR2 YYEEEE. Sequenced sample: peripheral blood. This TCR was recovered from a man in his late teens or twenties with acute or convalescent COVID-19. This chain joins TRBV5-6 and TRBJ1-6; D is unresolved. CDR3 protein: CASSLGEISYNSPLHF. CDR3 DNA: TGTGCCAGCAGCTTGGGGGAGATCTCCTATAATTCACCCCTCCACTTT.